This T cell receptor beta chain was retrieved from a study of T cell repertoires in cytomegalovirus infection. Germline CDR1 MNHGY, CDR2 SAAAGT. CDR3 length: 15 residues. V lost 4 bases to trimming and J lost 0 bases, with 12 bases between them. Each CDR3 protein gets one entry after TCRdb re-called the reads with MiXCR. The sample holds 550,000 to 700,000 distinct CDR3 sequences, approximately 40% seen once. Concerning this clonotype: The antigen remains unidentified.

The source of this sequence is a human donor in good health (CMV status not recorded). Some clones in this sample may be carry-over from other donors' samples. The V gene is TRBV6-8, the J gene TRBJ1-2; possibly TRBD1 for D (5 bases). The material sequenced was cultured PBMCs, taken from culture after CMV antigen stimulation. CDR3 sequence reads: CASSSTGRPNYGYTF. The DNA for the CDR3 is TGTGCCAGCAGTTCTACAGGCCGACCTAACTATGGCTACACCTTC.